This T cell receptor beta chain was recovered during a study of Graves' ophthalmopathy and Graves' hyperthyroidism. The CDR3 is 14 amino acids. Germline V gene lookup returns CDR1 PRHDT and CDR2 FYEKMQ (reference sequence). TCR beta CDR3 regions were amplified from RNA transcripts. HTBI primers served in a first-round RT-PCR, which a second-round multiplex PCR followed. In TCRdb, the multiplex PCR reads were re-called with MiXCR into one record per CDR3 protein. The sample includes 350,000 to 400,000 distinct CDR3 sequences, approximately 20% of them seen just once. Clinical symptoms, serum thyroxine, TRAb, thyroid ultrasound and orbital computed tomography formed the basis of diagnosis. This clonotype has ten or more counts. The junction shows a germline mismatch at one end, possibly a read error.

This receptor was obtained from a woman between 18 and 29 years old with Graves' ophthalmopathy. The sequenced material came from peripheral blood. V gene TRBV13 combines with J gene TRBJ1-5, with a tentative D call TRBD1 (6 bases). The CDR3 DNA reads as TGTGCCAGCAGCCTAGGGGGGCGCCGTCAGCCCCAGCATTTT. It specifies CASSLGGRRQPQHF.